The following is a TCR beta chain sequence with its context. Its antigen is undetermined. Terminally differentiated effector memory CD45RA+ cells were excluded from the naive CD8 cells, which were CD45RO-negative and positively selected for CCR7. Study donors comprised healthy, HIV-negative adults devoid of recent acute infection or vaccination. Adults of Caucasian background living in Nashville, Tennessee made up all donors. The germline V gene has CDR1 SQVTM and CDR2 ANQGSEA. The CDR3 runs 14 residues. Deletions cut 6 bases from V and 0 bases from J, with 12 bases between. This sample is drawn from a study of shared clonotypes between healthy human individuals. Study outcomes and limitations: The rarefaction results pointed to incomplete sorted-subset sequencing despite large depth.

Several immunoSEQ plates received, in even portions, the genomic DNA of each subset. The data were produced by immunoSEQ multiplex PCR, yet TCRdb's version contains in-frame clones alone and is incomplete. The table shows approximately 720,000 clones, with 92% occurring only once. The V and J genes are TRBV29-1 and TRBJ2-1, with D perhaps matching TRBD2 (6 bases). This TCR was recovered from a man aged 30 to 45 in good health. Input material: naive CD8+ T cells sorted from blood. The CDR3 nucleotides are TGCAGCGTGAGCGGGTTAAGCTCCTACAATGAGCAGTTCTTC. Translating gives CSVSGLSSYNEQFF.